What follows are 29 T cell receptor beta chains derived from one specimen sequenced in a study of response to subunit inactivated influenza vaccine. TCRdb re-called the RT-PCR reads with MiXCR, one entry per CDR3 protein. The sample consists of approximately 730,000 distinct CDR3 sequences, 14% of them appearing once. Specimen: PBMCs from blood, collected roughly 2 weeks before vaccination. The receptors derive from a man aged 50-60 years who received an inactivated influenza vaccine.

A few counts support this clonotype. This chain joins TRBV18 and TRBJ2-7; D may correspond to TRBD1 or TRBD2 (5 bases each). Between the trimmed V and J ends, which lost 6 bases and 2 bases, there was a span of 14 bases. This CDR3 spans 14 amino acids. Germline V gene lookup returns CDR1 KGHSH and CDR2 LQKENI. The CDR3 DNA is TGTGCCAGCTCTCCTCTCGGGACCACCTACGAGCAGTACTTC. This gives the protein CASSPLGTTYEQYF. The whole variable domain, remainder taken from reference TRBV18 and TRBJ2-7, is NAGVMQNPRHLVRRRGQEARLRCSPMKGHSHVYWYRQLPEEGLKFMVYLQKENIIDESGMPKERFSAEFPKEGPSILRIQQVVRGDSAAYFCASSPLGTTYEQYFGPGTRLTVT.

This clonotype turned up a few times. The CDR3: CASSYPLAGSSYNEQFF. Here the CDR3 DNA reads TGTGCCAGCAGTTACCCCCTAGCCGGGAGCTCCTACAATGAGCAGTTCTTC. This chain connects TRBV6-2 or TRBV6-3 to TRBJ2-1, with D possibly matching TRBD2 (6 bases). The CDR3 length is 17 residues. The V end was cut by 2 bases, the J end by 0 bases, with 14 bases between. Germline loops: CDR1 MNHEY, CDR2 SVGEGT.

The CDR3 reads CASSQDPGIGETQYF. CDR3 DNA: TGCGCCAGCAGCCAAGATCCCGGGATTGGAGAGACCCAGTACTTC. The rearrangement uses TRBV4-3 and TRBJ2-5, with D possibly matching TRBD2 (5 bases). V was pared by 0 bases and J by 4 bases, with 12 bases between. The CDR3 has 15 residues. The germline gives CDR1 LGHNA, CDR2 YSLEER.

V is TRBV6-2 or TRBV6-3 and J is TRBJ2-1, with 11 bases lining up with TRBD2. Losses at the gene ends were 6 bases for V and 8 bases for J; bases not matched to a gene: 3. The CDR3 runs 13 residues. Germline CDR1 reads MNHEY; CDR2 reads SVGEGT. The CDR3 loop reads CASSRLAGYEQFF. CDR3 DNA: TGTGCCAGCAGCCGACTAGCGGGGTATGAGCAGTTCTTC.

V gene TRBV11-2 combines with J gene TRBJ2-3, with 10 bases aligning to TRBD2. V was pared by 2 bases and J by 1 base, with 9 bases of the junction left unmatched. CDR1 SGHAT and CDR2 FQNNGV come from the germline V gene. The CDR3 consists of 18 residues. Written as DNA, the CDR3 is TGTGCCAGCAGCTTACTTGCCCGGACTAGCGGTGGCACAGATACGCAGTATTTT. Its protein is CASSLLARTSGGTDTQYF.

This clonotype was seen a few times. V is TRBV6-2 or TRBV6-3 and J is TRBJ1-1; TRBD1 is a possible D gene (5 bases). Germline V gene sequence: CDR1 MNHEY, CDR2 SVGEGT. V was clipped by 7 bases and J by 7 bases, with 16 bases between them. This CDR3 region has 13 residues. The CDR3: CASIRSVGVEAFF. DNA of the CDR3: TGTGCCAGCATACGATCGGTAGGGGTTGAAGCTTTCTTT.

The DNA for the CDR3 is TGTGCCACCAGCACTAGCGGGGGCTCAGAGACCCAGTACTTC. Encoded protein: CATSTSGGSETQYF. The chain is built from TRBV15 and TRBJ2-5; 10 positions agree with TRBD2. The trim removed 4 bases at V and 4 bases at J, leaving 3 bases unmatched. This CDR3 is 14 amino acids long. CDR1 LNHNV and CDR2 YYDKDF come from the germline V gene (reference sequence).

This clonotype occurred many times. V usage is TRBV2 and J usage is TRBJ1-5; D possibly corresponds to TRBD1 (5 bases). The germline V gene has CDR1 SNHLY and CDR2 FYNNEI. V lost 2 bases and J 8 bases, leaving 16 bases between the germline ends. The CDR3 is 15 amino acids. CDR3 DNA: TGTGCCAGCAGTGAAATAGATCCGAGAGGGGAGCCCCAGCATTTT. This gives the protein CASSEIDPRGEPQHF.

The table lists this clonotype with many counts. The rearrangement uses TRBV6-5 and TRBJ2-7; possibly TRBD2 for D (6 bases). CDR3 size: 17 residues. The germline V and J ends were trimmed by 1 base and 3 bases, with 19 bases remaining between them. Per the germline V gene, CDR1 is MNHEY and CDR2 is SVGAGI. The CDR3, as DNA: TGTGCCAGCAGTTACTGGAGGGTTGGTTCCCCCAACTACGAGCAGTACTTC. It specifies CASSYWRVGSPNYEQYF.

The chain employs TRBV9 and TRBJ2-2; 9 bases match TRBD2. The germline V gene encodes CDR1 SGDLS and CDR2 YYNGEE. Trimming cost V 3 bases and J 1 base; bases outside gene matches: 4. This CDR3 region has 16 residues. The CDR3 DNA follows: TGTGCCAGCAGCGCGACTAGCGGAATGAACACCGGGGAGCTGTTTTTT. Amino acid sequence: CASSATSGMNTGELFF.

This clonotype was counted at least ten times. The rearrangement joins TRBV4-3 to TRBJ2-3; 12 nucleotides align to TRBD2. The CDR3 runs 17 residues. Germline V gives CDR1 LGHNA, CDR2 YSLEER. Trimming cost V 1 base and J 6 bases; bases outside gene matches: 8. CDR3 in DNA: TGCGCCAGCAGCCAAGGAGCAACTAGCGGGGGGCCGGATACGCAGTATTTT. It specifies CASSQGATSGGPDTQYF.

This clonotype occurred many times. This chain connects TRBV7-9 to TRBJ2-2, with 14 bases identical to TRBD2. CDR3 length equals 15 residues. In germline, CDR1 is SEHNR, CDR2 FQNEAQ (reference sequence). Germline trimming cut 8 bases from V and 6 bases from J; bases unmatched to any gene: 5. CDR3 nucleotide sequence: TGTGCCAGCTCCAAGGGACTAGCGGGAGCCGGGGAGCTGTTTTTT. It codes for CASSKGLAGAGELFF.

This clonotype occurred a few times. The chain is built from TRBV24-1 and TRBJ2-5, with a tentative D call TRBD2 (6 bases). The CDR3 spans 15 residues. V was trimmed by 9 bases and J by 3 bases, leaving 19 bases between them. The germline gives CDR1 KGHDR, CDR2 SFDVKD. Here the CDR3 reads CATGAPSAQKETQYF. In DNA form, the CDR3 reads TGTGCCACCGGGGCCCCTAGCGCACAAAAAGAGACCCAGTACTTC.

The rearrangement uses TRBV29-1 and TRBJ1-4; 7 bases are shared with TRBD1. The germline CDR1 and CDR2 sequences are SQVTM and ANQGSEA. The CDR3 is 14 amino acids. Trimming at V came to 5 bases and at J to 0 bases, leaving 3 bases not matched to a gene. The chain's CDR3 is CSVSDRTTNEKLFF. The CDR3, as DNA: TGCAGCGTTTCGGACAGGACAACTAATGAAAAACTGTTTTTT.

This sequence joins TRBV4-3 and TRBJ2-3, with D uncertain. V was shortened by 1 base and J by 2 bases, with 4 bases between the two germline ends. Germline V gene lookup returns CDR1 LGHNA and CDR2 YSLEER. The CDR3 spans 13 residues. This CDR3 is CASSQAATDTQYF. Here the CDR3 DNA reads TGCGCCAGCAGCCAAGCGGCCACAGATACGCAGTATTTT.

This clonotype was seen a few times. The CDR3 sequence is CASSDRTSGGYEQYF. As DNA, the CDR3 is TGTGCCAGCAGCGACCGGACTAGCGGGGGCTACGAGCAGTACTTC. J is TRBJ2-7 and V is TRBV11-2; 13 nucleotides agree with TRBD2. The J segment lost 3 bases and the V segment lost 5 bases, leaving 4 bases of the junction unmatched. CDR3 size: 15 residues. Germline CDR1 reads SGHAT; CDR2 reads FQNNGV.

The chain combines TRBV15 with TRBJ2-5; D ambiguous. The germline CDR1 and CDR2 sequences are LNHNV and YYDKDF (reference sequence). This CDR3 has 12 residues. With 0 bases removed from V and 5 bases from J, the gap between germline ends came to 4 bases. For the CDR3, the DNA is TGTGCCACCAGCAGAGATTTGGAGACCCAGTACTTC. It yields the protein CATSRDLETQYF.

The rearrangement joins TRBV4-3 to TRBJ2-6, with no clear D. Trimming removed 0 bases from V and 0 bases from J, with 6 bases in between. CDR3 length: 16 residues. CDR1 and CDR2 from the germline V gene are LGHNA and YSLEER. CDR3: CASSQDRYSGANVLTF. DNA of the CDR3: TGCGCCAGCAGCCAAGACAGGTACTCTGGGGCCAACGTCCTGACTTTC.

This clonotype was seen a handful of times. The V and J genes are TRBV5-1 and TRBJ2-1; TRBD2 agrees at 14 bases. CDR1 is SGHRS, CDR2 YFSETQ, per germline. V dropped 4 bases and J dropped 6; count of bases not matched to a gene: 6. This CDR3 has 16 residues. The CDR3 bases are TGCGCCAGCAGCCGCGGACTAGCGGGGGGCCTCAATGAGCAGTTCTTC. Protein product: CASSRGLAGGLNEQFF. The entire variable domain, with the rest obtained from reference TRBV5-1 and TRBJ2-1, is as follows: KAGVTQTPRYLIKTRGQQVTLSCSPISGHRSVSWYQQTPGQGLQFLFEYFSETQRNKGNFPGRFSGRQFSNSRSEMNVSTLELGDSALYLCASSRGLAGGLNEQFFGPGTRLTVL.

This clonotype was seen a handful of times. The gene calls are TRBV7-2 and TRBJ1-2; a possible D gene is TRBD1 (5 bases). CDR3 size: 15 residues. V was trimmed by 1 base and J by 2 bases, leaving 11 bases between them. Germline-derived CDR1 and CDR2 are SGHTA and FQGNSA. The CDR3 DNA reads TGTGCCAGCAGCTTAGGCAGGGCAACAAACTATGGCTACACCTTC. It yields the protein CASSLGRATNYGYTF.

In this sample, this clonotype turned up a few times. V gene TRBV12-3 or TRBV12-4 combines with J gene TRBJ2-5; D is perhaps TRBD2 (5 bases). The V and J ends lost 5 bases and 5 bases respectively, with 15 bases between them. The CDR3 is 14 amino acids. The CDR3 DNA reads TGTGCCAGCAGTCCCGGACTCTTAAGGGAGACCCAGTACTTC. It translates to CASSPGLLRETQYF.

The chain is built from TRBV20-1 and TRBJ2-7; possible D gene TRBD2, 6 bases. The CDR3 spans 15 residues. Trimming pared 5 bases from V and 3 bases from J, leaving 20 bases between. Germline V lookup: CDR1 DFQATT, CDR2 SNEGSKA (reference sequence). As DNA, the CDR3 is TGCAGTGCTCCTGGGACTTTAGCGAGCCTCTACGAGCAGTACTTC. It is translated as CSAPGTLASLYEQYF.

This chain joins TRBV2 and TRBJ2-7; D is possibly TRBD2 (5 bases). V lost 6 bases and J lost 0, with 12 bases in between. The CDR3 is 14 amino acids. The V gene's germline CDR1 is SNHLY and CDR2 FYNNEI. The CDR3 DNA reads as TGTGCCAGCAGGGAGGACCGTCCCTCCTACGAGCAGTACTTC. It specifies CASREDRPSYEQYF. Filled out from reference TRBV2 and TRBJ2-7, the complete variable domain reads EPEVTQTPSHQVTQMGQEVILRCVPISNHLYFYWYRQILGQKVEFLVSFYNNEISEKSEIFDDQFSVERPDGSNFTLKIRSTKLEDSAMYFCASREDRPSYEQYFGPGTRLTVT.

There are a few counts of this clonotype. This chain links TRBV4-1 with TRBJ2-5; 8 bases match TRBD2. From germline, CDR1 is MGHRA and CDR2 YSYEKL. Unmatched junction bases numbered 14, after V lost 4 bases and J lost 7 bases. This CDR3 has 16 amino acids. Here the CDR3 reads CASSLSPGGTGGTQYF. CDR3 in DNA: TGCGCCAGCAGCCTGTCGCCGGGGGGGACCGGTGGGACCCAGTACTTC.

This clonotype was seen only a few times. The chain combines TRBV7-2 with TRBJ2-4; 7 bases map to TRBD1. J lost 4 bases, V lost 8 bases, and 8 bases had no gene match. This CDR3 comprises 14 residues. Germline lookup yields CDR1 SGHTA and CDR2 FQGNSA. CDR3 residues: CASGPGTAKNIQYF. For the CDR3, the DNA is TGTGCCAGCGGACCCGGGACAGCGAAAAACATTCAGTACTTC. Using reference TRBV7-2 and TRBJ2-4 for the parts outside the CDR3, the full variable domain is GAGVSQSPSNKVTEKGKDVELRCDPISGHTALYWYRQSLGQGLEFLIYFQGNSAPDKSGLPSDRFSAERTGGSVSTLTIQRTQQEDSAVYLCASGPGTAKNIQYFGAGTRLSVL.

This clonotype was found a few times. The J gene is TRBJ2-7, the V gene TRBV29-1; 9 bases are a match to TRBD2. The length of the CDR3 is 14 residues. V was clipped by 6 bases and J by 1 base; unmatched bases: 7. Germline CDR1 and CDR2: SQVTM and ANQGSEA. In DNA form, the CDR3 reads TGCAGCGTGAGCGGGAGGATAACTTCCTACGAGCAGTACTTC. Translated, it gives CSVSGRITSYEQYF.

This clonotype appeared a single time. The CDR3 DNA follows: TGTGCCAGCATGCATGGAGGAATGAGTTACCTCCACTTT. It is translated as CASMHGGMSYLHF. V is TRBV27 and J is TRBJ1-6, with D unclear. Trimming removed 7 bases from V and 15 bases from J, with 19 bases in between. Per germline, CDR1 MNHEY and CDR2 SMNVEV (reference sequence). CDR3 size: 13 residues.

A few counts support this clonotype. The J gene is TRBJ2-1, the V gene TRBV5-1; perhaps TRBD2 as D (6 bases). Germline CDR1 is SGHRS and CDR2 is YFSETQ. This CDR3 is 16 amino acids long. V was shortened by 3 bases and J by 4 bases, with 17 bases between the two germline ends. The CDR3 coding sequence is TGCGCCAGCAGCTCACCTACCGGGACTGATTACAATGAGCAGTTCTTC. It is translated as CASSSPTGTDYNEQFF.

The chain recombines TRBV29-1 with TRBJ2-1, with D possibly TRBD2 on 6 matching bases. Germline V lookup: CDR1 SQVTM, CDR2 ANQGSEA. This CDR3 is built from 15 residues. The V end lost 1 base, the J end lost 2 bases, and 12 bases lay between the germline ends. This chain's CDR3 is CSVEGRGNPYNEQFF. CDR3 DNA sequence: TGCAGCGTTGAAGGACGCGGGAACCCCTACAATGAGCAGTTCTTC.